The 32 T cell receptor beta chains listed next were all sequenced from one sample in a study of T cell responses to AZD1222 COVID-19 vaccine. The table came from immunoSEQ multiplex PCR; TCRdb's copy has only in-frame clones and leaves some out. The table shows some 170,000 clones, with over 85% occurring only once. This specimen was peripheral blood, taken on day 0 of AZD1222 vaccination. These TCRs come from an adult in good health.

The CDR3 here is CASSGLSYGYTF. The CDR3 DNA reads as TGCGCCAGCAGCGGCCTATCCTATGGCTACACCTTC. The chain links TRBV5-1 to TRBJ1-2; D gene uncertain. V lost 4 bases, J lost 4 bases, and 8 bases lay in between. Germline V gives CDR1 SGHRS, CDR2 YFSETQ. The CDR3 sequence is 12 residues long.

DNA of the CDR3: TGCGCCAGCAGCTTGGACAGGGGTGGAAACGAGCAGTACTTC. Translated: CASSLDRGGNEQYF. The rearrangement links TRBV5-1 to TRBJ2-7; 7 positions agree with TRBD1. The CDR3 has 14 amino acids. V shed 0 bases, J shed 5 bases, and the junction held 5 bases outside the gene matches. CDR1 is SGHRS, CDR2 YFSETQ, per germline.

This chain joins TRBV30 and TRBJ1-3; tentative D call: TRBD1 (6 bases). V gave up 6 bases and J gave up 4 bases, with 13 bases separating them. The length of the CDR3 is 13 residues. Germline CDR1 reads GTSNPN; CDR2 reads SVGIG (reference sequence). Written as DNA, the CDR3 is TGTGCCTGTACACAGGGAGGCGGAAACACCATATATTTT. Residues: CACTQGGGNTIYF.

This chain joins TRBV28 and TRBJ2-7, with TRBD1 matching over 7 bases. Germline loops: CDR1 MDHEN, CDR2 SYDVKM. The V segment lost 3 bases and the J segment 2 bases; nucleotides outside the gene matches: 7. This CDR3 comprises 15 residues. The CDR3 sequence is CASSLTGFTAYEQYF. CDR3 coding DNA: TGTGCCAGCAGTTTGACAGGGTTTACGGCCTACGAGCAGTACTTC.

J is TRBJ1-1 and V is TRBV5-1, with 7 nucleotides matching TRBD1. The V gene's germline CDR1 is SGHRS and CDR2 YFSETQ. The V segment lost 3 bases and the J segment 0 bases; nucleotides outside the gene matches: 5. The CDR3 is 15 amino acids. The CDR3 bases are TGCGCCAGCAGCTCGGGACAGACCATGAACACTGAAGCTTTCTTT. Translated: CASSSGQTMNTEAFF.

The J gene is TRBJ1-2, the V gene TRBV3-1 (or the pseudogene TRBV3-2), with D perhaps matching TRBD1 (5 bases). The V and J ends lost 4 bases and 0 bases respectively, with 9 bases between them. There are 14 residues in the CDR3. The germline CDR1 and CDR2 sequences are LGHDT and YNNKEL (reference sequence). CDR3 residues: CASSRLTANYGYTF. The CDR3 DNA reads as TGTGCCAGCAGCCGTCTGACAGCTAACTATGGCTACACCTTC.

This sequence joins TRBV28 and TRBJ2-2, with D possibly called TRBD1 or TRBD2 (5 bases each). Germline values: CDR1 MDHEN, CDR2 SYDVKM. The CDR3 is 15 amino acids. Trimming took 3 bases from V and 1 from J, leaving 9 bases between them. The CDR3 reads CASSFLGVNTGELFF. Here the CDR3 DNA reads TGTGCCAGCAGTTTTTTGGGGGTGAACACCGGGGAGCTGTTTTTT.

This sequence joins TRBV7-9 and TRBJ1-1, with unresolved D. The V gene lost 5 bases and the J gene lost 3 bases, with 13 bases spanning the gap. CDR3 length: 14 residues. Germline assignment: CDR1 SEHNR and CDR2 FQNEAQ (reference sequence). The CDR3 region is CASSPYDGYTEAFF. The CDR3 DNA follows: TGTGCCAGCAGCCCATACGACGGATACACTGAAGCTTTCTTT.

The chain employs TRBV11-2 and TRBJ1-2, with D perhaps TRBD1 (6 bases). V gave up 0 bases and J gave up 10 bases, with 12 bases separating them. Germline V lookup: CDR1 SGHAT, CDR2 FQNNGV. The CDR3 totals 13 residues. The CDR3 DNA reads as TGTGCCAGCAGCTTAGAGGGGCGGACAGACTACACCTTC. This codes for CASSLEGRTDYTF.

V and J are TRBV5-1 and TRBJ1-5, with 9 positions matching TRBD1. CDR1 is SGHRS and CDR2 is YFSETQ in the germline V gene. V lost 3 bases to trimming and J lost 6 bases; unmatched junction nucleotides: 4. This CDR3 has 14 residues. The CDR3 DNA reads as TGCGCCAGCAGCTCTGGGACAGGGATTCAGCCCCAGCATTTT. Protein: CASSSGTGIQPQHF.

This chain joins TRBV19 and TRBJ2-3; 8 nucleotides agree with TRBD1. The germline gives CDR1 LNHDA, CDR2 SQIVND (reference sequence). V lost 3 bases to trimming and J lost 5 bases; unmatched junction nucleotides: 7. The length of the CDR3 is 15 residues. CDR3 protein: CASSIRQGSGDTQYF. The CDR3 DNA sequence: TGTGCCAGTAGTATCCGACAGGGGTCGGGAGATACGCAGTATTTT.

This clone occurred once. V and J are TRBV15 and TRBJ1-5; D perhaps matches TRBD1 (5 bases). The CDR3 is made up of 15 amino acids. The germline V and J ends were trimmed by 5 bases and 3 bases, with 14 bases remaining between them. CDR1 and CDR2 from the germline V gene are LNHNV and YYDKDF (reference sequence). The chain's CDR3 is CATSSRKGYNQPQHF. Written as DNA, the CDR3 is TGTGCCACCAGCTCCAGGAAGGGGTACAATCAGCCCCAGCATTTT.

The rearrangement uses TRBV19 and TRBJ1-1; TRBD1 matches at 10 bases. V shed 5 bases, J shed 3 bases, and the junction held 6 bases outside the gene matches. Germline CDR1 and CDR2: LNHDA and SQIVND (reference sequence). CDR3 length: 15 amino acids. CDR3 in DNA: TGTGCCAGTAGTCCGAGACAGGGGGCGGACACTGAAGCTTTCTTT. Protein sequence: CASSPRQGADTEAFF.

V and J are TRBV19 and TRBJ1-2; D not certain. Germline V gene sequence: CDR1 LNHDA, CDR2 SQIVND (reference sequence). The V gene lost 7 bases and the J gene lost 4 bases, with 19 bases spanning the gap. This CDR3 spans 15 amino acids. Here the CDR3 reads CASTISGSRFYGYTF. DNA of the CDR3: TGTGCCAGTACCATCTCGGGGTCCCGCTTCTATGGCTACACCTTC.

V and J are TRBV2 and TRBJ1-1; no reliable D call. Germline lookup yields CDR1 SNHLY and CDR2 FYNNEI. V lost 5 bases to trimming and J lost 1 base, with 5 bases between them. This CDR3 contains 12 residues. The CDR3 DNA sequence: TGTGCCAGCAGTTTGGAGAACACTGAAGCTTTCTTT. Amino acids: CASSLENTEAFF. Together with reference TRBV2 and TRBJ1-1, the CDR3 gives the full variable domain: EPEVTQTPSHQVTQMGQEVILRCVPISNHLYFYWYRQILGQKVEFLVSFYNNEISEKSEIFDDQFSVERPDGSNFTLKIRSTKLEDSAMYFCASSLENTEAFFGQGTRLTVV.

The rearrangement links TRBV5-1 to TRBJ2-7; D is unclear. The germline CDR1 and CDR2 sequences are SGHRS and YFSETQ. CDR3 length: 15 residues. Trimming cost V 4 bases and J 2 bases, with 16 bases left between them. CDR3 in amino acids: CASSPDGFPPYEQYF. CDR3 bases: TGCGCCAGCAGCCCTGACGGATTCCCACCCTACGAGCAGTACTTC.

The chain has TRBV28 and TRBJ2-3; TRBD2 matches 10 bases. CDR3 length: 16 amino acids. The germline V gene has CDR1 MDHEN and CDR2 SYDVKM. V lost 4 bases to trimming and J lost 0 bases; unmatched junction nucleotides: 4. Here the CDR3 reads CASSSGLAVSTDTQYF. The CDR3 bases are TGTGCCAGCAGTTCCGGACTAGCGGTTAGCACAGATACGCAGTATTTT.

The rearrangement links TRBV29-1 to TRBJ2-5; maybe TRBD1 (5 bases). Germline V gene sequence: CDR1 SQVTM, CDR2 ANQGSEA. The CDR3 sequence is 12 residues long. With 4 bases removed from V and 3 bases from J, the gap between germline ends came to 9 bases. For the CDR3, the DNA is TGCAGCGTTGCCAGGGTTGAAGAGACCCAGTACTTC. Encoded protein: CSVARVEETQYF.

J is TRBJ1-2 and V is TRBV9, with 9 positions matching TRBD1. The CDR3 runs to 15 residues. Looked up from germline, CDR1 is SGDLS and CDR2 is YYNGEE. V shed 3 bases and J 2 bases; nucleotides not matched to a gene: 5. CDR3 loop: CASSGGQGQNYGYTF. The CDR3 region has the DNA TGTGCCAGCAGCGGGGGACAGGGCCAGAACTATGGCTACACCTTC. Variable domain in full (rest from reference TRBV9 and TRBJ1-2): DSGVTQTPKHLITATGQRVTLRCSPRSGDLSVYWYQQSLDQGLQFLIQYYNGEERAKGNILERFSAQQFPDLHSELNLSSLELGDSALYFCASSGGQGQNYGYTFGSGTRLTVV.

The genes are TRBV7-8 and TRBJ2-3; TRBD1 is a possible D gene (7 bases). Germline V gene lookup returns CDR1 SGHVS and CDR2 FQNEAQ. The CDR3 sequence is 18 residues long. V gave up 5 bases and J gave up 0 bases, with 21 bases separating them. The CDR3 region is CASSPLGGGTASTDTQYF. As DNA, the CDR3 is TGTGCCAGCAGCCCCCTAGGAGGAGGGACAGCGAGCACAGATACGCAGTATTTT.

This sequence joins TRBV19 and TRBJ2-4; maybe TRBD1 (6 bases). Germline CDR1 is LNHDA and CDR2 is SQIVND (reference sequence). The CDR3 runs 12 residues. Between the trimmed V and J ends, which lost 10 bases and 8 bases, there was a span of 15 bases. The CDR3 DNA follows: TGTGCCACCAGGACAGCCCTGGACATTCAGTACTTC. Translation: CATRTALDIQYF. Variable domain in full (rest from reference TRBV19 and TRBJ2-4): DGGITQSPKYLFRKEGQNVTLSCEQNLNHDAMYWYRQDPGQGLRLIYYSQIVNDFQKGDIAEGYSVSREKKESFPLTVTSAQKNPTAFYLCATRTALDIQYFGAGTRLSVL.

The chain has TRBV27 and TRBJ2-1, with D perhaps given as TRBD1 or TRBD2 (5 bases each). Trimming stripped 4 bases from V and 6 bases from J, with 10 bases between. CDR1 is MNHEY and CDR2 is SMNVEV in the germline V gene (reference sequence). The CDR3 is 13 residues long. CDR3 region: CASSSAGGNEQFF. The CDR3 DNA reads TGTGCCAGCAGTTCGGCTGGGGGCAATGAGCAGTTCTTC.

The chain carries TRBV5-4 and TRBJ2-7; TRBD2 matches 9 bases. The junction had 2 bases not matched to a gene; V was cut back by 0 bases and J by 4 bases. The CDR3 has 14 amino acids. The germline gives CDR1 SGHNT, CDR2 YYREEE (reference sequence). In DNA, the CDR3 is TGTGCCAGCAGCTTGGGGCGGGGGGGATACGAGCAGTACTTC. This sequence encodes CASSLGRGGYEQYF.

V and J are TRBV5-1 and TRBJ1-1; 9 bases are shared with TRBD1. Germline trimming cut 3 bases from V and 5 bases from J; bases unmatched to any gene: 14. This CDR3 spans 17 amino acids. The germline gives CDR1 SGHRS, CDR2 YFSETQ. CDR3 sequence reads: CASSSGDRALSRTEAFF. In DNA form, the CDR3 reads TGCGCCAGCAGCTCTGGGGACAGGGCTTTGTCGAGAACTGAAGCTTTCTTT.

The chain links TRBV19 to TRBJ1-2, with D possibly TRBD1 on 6 matching bases. V was cut by 5 bases and J by 2 bases, with 12 bases left in between. Germline loops: CDR1 LNHDA, CDR2 SQIVND (reference sequence). The CDR3 length is 14 residues. CDR3 nucleotides: TGTGCCAGTAGTTGGGCAGGGGCCAACTATGGCTACACCTTC. This encodes CASSWAGANYGYTF.

J is TRBJ1-6 and V is TRBV30, with a tentative D call TRBD1 (6 bases). V shed 5 bases and J shed 5 bases, with 16 bases lying between them. The CDR3 runs to 15 residues. The germline V gene encodes CDR1 GTSNPN and CDR2 SVGIG (reference sequence). In nucleotides, the CDR3 is TGTGCCTGGGAGACTGCAGGGGTCGATAATTCACCCCTCCACTTT. It codes for CAWETAGVDNSPLHF.

This chain connects TRBV23-1 to TRBJ1-1; D remains ambiguous. TRBV23-1 is given ORF status, its function remaining uncertain. This CDR3 contains 11 residues. Trimming pared 6 bases from V and 6 bases from J, leaving 8 bases between. The CDR3 coding sequence is TGCGCCAGCAGCCTAGGGCCTGAAGCTTTCTTT. It is translated as CASSLGPEAFF.

The chain carries TRBV11-2 and TRBJ1-3, with D tentatively TRBD1 (5 bases). Germline V gene lookup returns CDR1 SGHAT and CDR2 FQNNGV. This CDR3 has 16 residues. Trimming left V 5 bases short and J 0 bases short, with 14 bases between. The CDR3 nucleotides are TGTGCCAGCAGCCCCTTGGGGACGACCTCTGGAAACACCATATATTTT. The encoded protein is CASSPLGTTSGNTIYF.

The J gene is TRBJ1-1, the V gene TRBV12-3 or TRBV12-4; D is uncertain. The CDR3 extends over 12 amino acids. Trimming cost V 2 bases and J 6 bases, with 7 bases left between them. The CDR3 bases are TGTGCCAGCAGTTTATCCGGAGCTGAAGCTTTCTTT. Amino acid sequence: CASSLSGAEAFF.

This chain uses TRBV30 with TRBJ2-1; D gene uncertain. The V end lost 0 bases, the J end lost 8 bases, and 5 bases lay between the germline ends. The CDR3 has 11 amino acids. Germline V gene sequence: CDR1 GTSNPN, CDR2 SVGIG (reference sequence). The CDR3 protein is CAWSVADEQFF. CDR3 sequence (DNA): TGTGCCTGGAGTGTAGCTGATGAGCAGTTCTTC.

The CDR3 sequence is CASSQEGVARTTYEQYF. For the CDR3, the DNA is TGCGCCAGCAGCCAAGAAGGCGTAGCGCGTACTACCTACGAGCAGTACTTC. The chain couples TRBV4-1 to TRBJ2-7, with D maybe TRBD2 (5 bases). V was shortened by 0 bases and J by 2 bases, with 17 bases between the two germline ends. The CDR3 contains 17 residues. Germline V gene sequence: CDR1 MGHRA, CDR2 YSYEKL.

The chain links TRBV5-1 to TRBJ1-1; maybe TRBD1 (5 bases). The CDR3 runs to 16 residues. CDR1 and CDR2 (germline): SGHRS, YFSETQ. The V and J ends lost 4 bases and 4 bases respectively, with 20 bases between them. CDR3 loop: CASSPSGRTGGTEAFF. The CDR3 DNA is TGCGCCAGCAGCCCCTCGGGACGGACTGGTGGCACTGAAGCTTTCTTT.